The 12 T cell receptor beta chains presented below share a single source sample, sequenced in a study of radiation and T cells in renal cell carcinoma (TCRdb year 2020). The receptor library was made with the immunoSEQ multiplex PCR assay. Held by TCRdb, this immuneACCESS table contains in-frame sequences only and omits some clones. Under half of the omission traces to an unresolved V gene where checked; the cause of the rest is unknown. The sample contains 100,000 to 150,000 clones, approximately 85% of them found a single time. Of the sample, 5.8% is held by the ten largest clones. What this sample's time point label stands for: blood 2 weeks post-SBRT. The sample's treatment or condition label, in plain terms: 15 Gy SBRT to primary tumor, nephrectomy 4 weeks later. Sequenced here: blood, sampled from a patient whose treatment included radiotherapy and nephrectomy. The source of these receptors is a man aged 50 or older with renal cell carcinoma.

The J gene is TRBJ1-2, the V gene TRBV7-9; 10 bases agree with TRBD1. CDR3 length: 17 amino acids. The V gene end was trimmed by 3 bases and the J gene end by 5 bases; junction bases not matched to a gene: 12. Germline V lookup: CDR1 SEHNR, CDR2 FQNEAQ (reference sequence). The CDR3 region is CASSLEDRGMYFYGYTF. DNA for the CDR3: TGTGCCAGCAGCTTGGAGGACAGGGGGATGTATTTTTATGGCTACACCTTC. Filled out from reference TRBV7-9 and TRBJ1-2, the complete variable domain reads DTGVSQNPRHKITKRGQNVTFRCDPISEHNRLYWYRQTLGQGPEFLTYFQNEAQLEKSRLLSDRFSAERPKGSFSTLEIQRTEQGDSAMYLCASSLEDRGMYFYGYTFGSGTRLTVV.

The CDR3 reads CASSPQGVGSPLHF. In nucleotides, the CDR3 is TGTGCCAGCAGCCCACAGGGAGTCGGATCACCCCTCCACTTT. The rearrangement links TRBV14 to TRBJ1-6; a possible D gene is TRBD1 (6 bases). V gave up 4 bases and J gave up 10 bases, with 14 bases separating them. CDR1 is SGHDN and CDR2 is FVKESK in the germline V gene. CDR3 length: 14 amino acids.

CDR3 amino acids: CAISVQGPYEQYF. Here the CDR3 DNA reads TGTGCCATCAGTGTACAGGGGCCCTACGAGCAGTACTTC. The V call is TRBV10-3, the J call TRBJ2-7, with 7 positions matching TRBD1. J was trimmed by 2 bases and V by 4 bases; bases with no gene match: 2. Germline CDR1 is ENHRY and CDR2 is SYGVKD. The length of the CDR3 is 13 residues.

The V call is TRBV30, the J call TRBJ1-4; D gene unclear. From germline, CDR1 is GTSNPN and CDR2 SVGIG (reference sequence). Deletions cut 1 base from V and 3 bases from J, with 15 bases between. The CDR3 consists of 16 residues. Here the CDR3 DNA reads TGTGCCTGGAGTGCCAACCGAGGATTGGCTAATGAAAAACTGTTTTTT. Its translation is CAWSANRGLANEKLFF. Together with reference TRBV30 and TRBJ1-4, the CDR3 gives the full variable domain: SQTIHQWPATLVQPVGSPLSLECTVEGTSNPNLYWYRQAAGRGLQLLFYSVGIGQISSEVPQNLSASRPQDRQFILSSKKLLLSDSGFYLCAWSANRGLANEKLFFGSGTQLSVL.

A word on this clone: Within the sample, other DNA sequences also encode this same CDR3. The chain is built from TRBV15 and TRBJ1-4, with 7 bases identical to TRBD1. V dropped 1 base and J dropped 8; count of bases not matched to a gene: 4. There are 14 residues in the CDR3. Germline lookup yields CDR1 LNHNV and CDR2 YYDKDF (reference sequence). CDR3 DNA: TGTGCCACCAGCAGAGGACAGGGCAACGAAAAACTGTTTTTT. Translated, it gives CATSRGQGNEKLFF.

J is TRBJ2-5 and V is TRBV27, with 12 nucleotides matching TRBD2. With V trimmed by 5 bases and J by 5 bases, 9 bases remained unmatched. The CDR3 loop spans 16 amino acids. Germline CDR1 MNHEY, CDR2 SMNVEV (reference sequence). The CDR3 region is CASSRGLAGLQETQYF. The DNA of the CDR3 is TGTGCCAGCAGTCGGGGACTAGCGGGCCTCCAGGAGACCCAGTACTTC.

Concerning this clone itself: This same CDR3 is encoded by further DNA sequences in the sample. The chain uses TRBV30 and TRBJ2-5; the D is unclear. Per germline, CDR1 GTSNPN and CDR2 SVGIG (reference sequence). V was pared by 0 bases and J by 5 bases, with 7 bases between. The CDR3 is 12 residues long. The CDR3 nucleotides read TGTGCCTGGAGTGTACAAGGGGAGACCCAGTACTTC. Translated: CAWSVQGETQYF.

The chain carries TRBV9 and TRBJ2-7, with 10 bases lining up with TRBD2. Germline CDR1 reads SGDLS; CDR2 reads YYNGEE. V shed 0 bases and J 3 bases; nucleotides not matched to a gene: 3. The CDR3 totals 15 residues. This chain's CDR3 is CASSVELAGIYEQYF. The CDR3 nucleotides read TGTGCCAGCAGCGTAGAACTAGCGGGGATCTACGAGCAGTACTTC.

The chain uses TRBV19 and TRBJ1-1; 7 bases line up with TRBD1. The junction had 7 bases not matched to a gene; V was cut back by 7 bases and J by 8 bases. The CDR3 sequence is 12 residues long. Germline CDR1 reads LNHDA; CDR2 reads SQIVND (reference sequence). CDR3: CASTVAGGEAFF. CDR3 DNA: TGTGCCAGTACCGTAGCAGGGGGGGAAGCTTTCTTT.

The V call is TRBV9, the J call TRBJ1-3, with 7 bases aligning to TRBD1. Per germline, CDR1 SGDLS and CDR2 YYNGEE. The CDR3 has 17 amino acids. V dropped 0 bases and J dropped 4; count of bases not matched to a gene: 10. Written as DNA, the CDR3 is TGTGCCAGCAGCGTAGGGTTAGCGATGGGACAGGGAAACACCATATATTTT. Translation: CASSVGLAMGQGNTIYF. Full variable domain (rest looked up from reference TRBV9 and TRBJ1-3): DSGVTQTPKHLITATGQRVTLRCSPRSGDLSVYWYQQSLDQGLQFLIQYYNGEERAKGNILERFSAQQFPDLHSELNLSSLELGDSALYFCASSVGLAMGQGNTIYFGEGSWLTVV.

This clone has a single count. This sequence joins TRBV11-1 and TRBJ2-3; 11 bases fit TRBD2. This CDR3 spans 14 amino acids. V shed 1 base and J 10 bases; nucleotides not matched to a gene: 4. Germline V gene lookup returns CDR1 SGHAT and CDR2 FQDESV (reference sequence). CDR3 residues: CASSLELTSGAQYF. CDR3 bases: TGTGCCAGCAGCTTAGAGCTGACTAGCGGGGCGCAGTATTTT.

This clone was recorded once. The V call is TRBV30, the J call TRBJ2-1; D may be TRBD2 (5 bases). V dropped 2 bases and J dropped 6 bases, with 14 bases sitting between them. This CDR3 region has 14 residues. CDR1 and CDR2 from the germline V gene are GTSNPN and SVGIG (reference sequence). The CDR3 DNA follows: TGTGCCTGGAGTCTTGGAGGCAACAGCAATGAGCAGTTCTTC. Translating gives CAWSLGGNSNEQFF.